The clone carrying this TCR beta chain has a single count. Its cognate antigen is unknown. The source of the sample is a study of blood T cells in healthy people across ages. Peripheral blood was drawn, approximately 9.4 milliliters per donor. RNA extraction gave at least 5 micrograms of total RNA per sample. A second PCR, run for about 7 to 11 cycles, used a sample-barcoded 5' primer plus a J-beta primer mix. TCRdb independently ran MiXCR on the 5' RACE reads; one entry per CDR3 protein. The table has approximately 600,000 distinct CDR3 sequences, about 53% seen once. General study findings and limits: Strongly correlated with naive T cell percentage was TCR beta diversity. A roughly linear age-dependent decrease characterized TCR beta diversity per million T cells.

The clonotype was recovered from a man in his sixties in good health. Sequencing was performed on blood.

CDR3 amino acids: CASSLFGPPGETQYF. The DNA of the CDR3 is TGTGCCAGCAGTTTGTTTGGCCCTCCAGGGGAGACCCAGTACTTC. The rearrangement links TRBV12-3 or TRBV12-4 to TRBJ2-5, with a weak D call TRBD1 (5 bases). CDR3 size: 15 residues. Trimming removed 3 bases from V and 5 bases from J, with 16 bases in between.